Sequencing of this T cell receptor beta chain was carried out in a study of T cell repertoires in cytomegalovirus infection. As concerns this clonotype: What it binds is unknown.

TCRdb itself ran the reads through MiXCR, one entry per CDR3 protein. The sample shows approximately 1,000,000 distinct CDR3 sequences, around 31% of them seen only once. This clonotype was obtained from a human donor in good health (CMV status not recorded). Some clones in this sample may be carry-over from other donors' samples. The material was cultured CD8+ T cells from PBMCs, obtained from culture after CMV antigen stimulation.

The CDR3 here is CASSLVGRQNTGELFF. CDR3 sequence (DNA): TGTGCCAGCAGCTTAGTGGGCAGACAGAACACCGGGGAGCTGTTTTTT. V is TRBV11-2 and J is TRBJ2-2; D remains ambiguous. The V gene's germline CDR1 is SGHAT and CDR2 FQNNGV. The CDR3 covers 16 residues. Trimming left V 1 base short and J 1 base short, with 10 bases between.